These 26 T cell receptor beta chains share one sample of origin, sequenced in a study of blood T cell repertoires in COVID-19. Sequencing used immunoSEQ multiplex PCR; TCRdb keeps in-frame clones, though not all of them. Among about 71,000 clones listed, 65% to 90% were seen once. The sequenced sample was peripheral blood. The receptors here all came from a man aged 30-40 years with COVID-19, enrolled during active disease.

The CDR3 sequence: CATSRALNEKLFF. CDR3 sequence (DNA): TGTGCCACCAGCAGAGCTTTGAATGAAAAACTGTTTTTT. The chain carries TRBV15 and TRBJ1-4; D call uncertain. The CDR3 is 13 amino acids. Germline CDR1 is LNHNV and CDR2 is YYDKDF (reference sequence). With 1 base removed from V and 5 bases from J, the gap between germline ends came to 5 bases.

J is TRBJ1-2 and V is TRBV7-2; 8 nucleotides match TRBD1. V dropped 4 bases and J dropped 5; count of bases not matched to a gene: 12. CDR3 length: 16 amino acids. Germline CDR1 is SGHTA and CDR2 is FQGNSA. The CDR3 coding sequence is TGTGCCAGCAGCTCCGGCCAGGGGGCTACTTTGTATGGCTACACCTTC. This codes for CASSSGQGATLYGYTF.

The V gene is TRBV11-2, the J gene TRBJ2-3, with D perhaps matching TRBD2 (5 bases). Germline lookup yields CDR1 SGHAT and CDR2 FQNNGV. V dropped 1 base and J dropped 3 bases, with 11 bases sitting between them. This CDR3 region has 15 residues. The CDR3 DNA is TGTGCCAGCAGCTTAGGGAGGAAGGCGACAGATACGCAGTATTTT. Translated, it gives CASSLGRKATDTQYF. Variable domain in full (rest from reference TRBV11-2 and TRBJ2-3): EAGVAQSPRYKIIEKRQSVAFWCNPISGHATLYWYQQILGQGPKLLIQFQNNGVVDDSQLPKDRFSAERLKGVDSTLKIQPAKLEDSAVYLCASSLGRKATDTQYFGPGTRLTVL.

CDR3 protein: CASNIGLAGANGELFF. The CDR3 DNA reads TGCGCCAGCAACATCGGACTAGCGGGAGCTAACGGGGAGCTGTTTTTT. This chain joins TRBV10-2 and TRBJ2-2, with 13 bases that match TRBD2. CDR1 is WSHSY, CDR2 SAAADI, per germline. V lost 7 bases, J lost 7 bases, and 9 bases stayed unmatched. This CDR3 is 16 amino acids long.

The rearrangement links TRBV6-1 to TRBJ1-5; D not resolved. The CDR3 is 13 residues long. V lost 2 bases, J lost 6 bases, and 8 bases lay in between. The germline V gene has CDR1 MNHNS and CDR2 SASEGT. For the CDR3, the DNA is TGTGCCAGCAGTGAACAACGCGGTCAGCCCCAGCATTTT. Residues: CASSEQRGQPQHF.

V and J are TRBV30 and TRBJ2-7, with D possibly being TRBD2 (7 bases). CDR3 size: 15 residues. Germline V gene sequence: CDR1 GTSNPN, CDR2 SVGIG (reference sequence). V was trimmed by 0 bases and J by 2 bases, leaving 14 bases between them. As DNA, the CDR3 is TGTGCCTGGAGTGTCGCCGGGGGGCCCACCTACGAGCAGTACTTC. Translation: CAWSVAGGPTYEQYF.

This clone was counted a single time. V is TRBV21-1 and J is TRBJ1-5. TRBV21-1 is deemed a pseudogene. The CDR3 spans 15 residues. The CDR3 reads CASSKEGGESQPQHF. CDR3 in DNA: TGTGCCAGCAGCAAAGAGGGAGGGGAGAGCCAGCCCCAGCATTTT.

This rearrangement joins TRBV28 to TRBJ2-1; D possibly corresponds to TRBD1 (6 bases). CDR3 length equals 13 residues. V lost 6 bases and J lost 10, with 16 bases in between. From germline, CDR1 is MDHEN and CDR2 SYDVKM. The DNA of the CDR3 is TGTGCCAGCAGCTTGGGGGCCAGGGGCGAGCAGTTCTTC. Translating gives CASSLGARGEQFF.

The genes are TRBV18 and TRBJ2-5; no clear D. CDR1 and CDR2 (germline): KGHSH, LQKENI. The CDR3 runs to 12 residues. Trimming stripped 3 bases from V and 5 bases from J, with 7 bases between. The CDR3 nucleotides read TGTGCCAGCTCACCTTCCGAGGAGACCCAGTACTTC. It translates to CASSPSEETQYF.

This sequence joins TRBV29-1 and TRBJ2-7, with TRBD1 matching 11 bases. CDR3 length equals 14 residues. V was pared by 3 bases and J by 5 bases, with 6 bases of the junction left unmatched. The germline gives CDR1 SQVTM, CDR2 ANQGSEA. The CDR3 spells CSVDLRTGGDEQYF. The CDR3 DNA is TGCAGCGTTGACCTTAGGACAGGGGGCGACGAGCAGTACTTC.

CDR3 region: CASSFSQVTGELFF. The CDR3 nucleotides read TGTGCCAGCAGCTTCTCCCAGGTGACCGGGGAGCTGTTTTTT. The chain employs TRBV5-4 and TRBJ2-2, with no clear D. Trimming shortened V by 2 bases and J by 5 bases, and 10 bases separated the two germline ends. The germline V gene has CDR1 SGHNT and CDR2 YYREEE (reference sequence). The CDR3 contains 14 residues.

The genes are TRBV2 and TRBJ1-1, with TRBD1 as a possible D gene (6 bases). Germline-derived CDR1 and CDR2 are SNHLY and FYNNEI. The ends were cut back, 5 bases at V and 5 bases at J, with 18 bases in the middle. The CDR3 extends over 15 amino acids. CDR3 loop: CASSQHRGAQTEAFF. The CDR3 region has the DNA TGTGCCAGCAGTCAACATCGGGGGGCGCAGACTGAAGCTTTCTTT.

The rearrangement uses TRBV5-4 and TRBJ2-1; 10 bases match TRBD2. The CDR3 has 16 amino acids. J lost 7 bases, V lost 0 bases, and 7 bases had no gene match. Germline lookup yields CDR1 SGHNT and CDR2 YYREEE (reference sequence). CDR3 in amino acids: CASSLAGASGSNEQFF. Here the CDR3 DNA reads TGTGCCAGCAGCTTGGCGGGGGCTAGCGGGAGTAATGAGCAGTTCTTC.

V and J are TRBV28 and TRBJ1-3; the D is unclear. CDR1 and CDR2 from the germline V gene are MDHEN and SYDVKM. The CDR3 sequence is 16 residues long. Trimming took off 6 bases at V and 0 bases at J, with 15 bases between the two ends. DNA of the CDR3: TGTGCCAGCAGCACTAGCGGCAGCATCTCTGGAAACACCATATATTTT. It is translated as CASSTSGSISGNTIYF.

This chain joins TRBV6-5 and TRBJ1-1; D is ambiguous. This CDR3 is built from 13 residues. Germline CDR1 reads MNHEY; CDR2 reads SVGAGI. The V gene lost 2 bases and the J gene lost 4 bases, with 8 bases spanning the gap. The CDR3 reads CASSYIRGTEAFF. The DNA of the CDR3 is TGTGCCAGCAGTTACATTCGGGGCACTGAAGCTTTCTTT.

The chain employs TRBV6-5 and TRBJ2-2; possibly TRBD2 for D (5 bases). The CDR3 runs 15 residues. The V end lost 5 bases, the J end lost 7 bases, and 17 bases lay between the germline ends. The V gene's germline CDR1 is MNHEY and CDR2 SVGAGI. The CDR3 loop is CASSPSLTSLGELFF. CDR3 nucleotides: TGTGCCAGCAGTCCCAGCCTCACTAGTCTCGGGGAGCTGTTTTTT.

This clone was counted a single time. The J gene is TRBJ1-2, the V gene TRBV28, with D possibly TRBD1 on 6 matching bases. The CDR3 is made up of 16 amino acids. Germline V gene sequence: CDR1 MDHEN, CDR2 SYDVKM. V was pared by 4 bases and J by 2 bases, with 17 bases between. This CDR3 is CASSSPGQAANYGYTF. The CDR3 nucleotides read TGTGCCAGCAGTTCCCCGGGACAAGCAGCGAACTATGGCTACACCTTC.

V usage is TRBV19 and J usage is TRBJ1-2; the D gene is possibly TRBD1 (6 bases). The V gene lost 4 bases and the J gene lost 5 bases, with 14 bases spanning the gap. Germline V gene data show CDR1 as LNHDA and CDR2 as SQIVND (reference sequence). The CDR3 contains 14 residues. CDR3 protein: CASSRGPTGYGYTF. The CDR3 DNA is TGTGCCAGTAGTAGGGGGCCCACCGGATATGGCTACACCTTC. The whole variable domain, filled in from reference TRBV19 and TRBJ1-2, reads DGGITQSPKYLFRKEGQNVTLSCEQNLNHDAMYWYRQDPGQGLRLIYYSQIVNDFQKGDIAEGYSVSREKKESFPLTVTSAQKNPTAFYLCASSRGPTGYGYTFGSGTRLTVV.

V and J are TRBV5-4 and TRBJ2-5; D is possibly TRBD1 (6 bases). The CDR3 loop spans 14 amino acids. V dropped 3 bases and J dropped 1 base, with 10 bases sitting between them. The germline V gene has CDR1 SGHNT and CDR2 YYREEE (reference sequence). This CDR3 is CASSSDSLQETQYF. The DNA for the CDR3 is TGTGCCAGCAGCTCGGACAGCCTCCAAGAGACCCAGTACTTC.

This clone was seen a few times. For the CDR3, the DNA is TGTGCCAGCAGTTACTCCGAGACCCAGCGGAGCTACGAGCAGTACTTC. Its protein product is CASSYSETQRSYEQYF. V usage is TRBV6-5 and J usage is TRBJ2-7; D might be TRBD2 (5 bases). CDR3 length: 16 amino acids. V was cut by 0 bases and J by 3 bases, with 15 bases left in between. Germline V lookup: CDR1 MNHEY, CDR2 SVGAGI.

The chain links TRBV4-1 to TRBJ2-1; 7 positions agree with TRBD2. CDR1 MGHRA and CDR2 YSYEKL come from the germline V gene. The CDR3 covers 15 residues. The junction had 6 bases not matched to a gene; V was cut back by 0 bases and J by 7 bases. For the CDR3, the DNA is TGCGCCAGCAGCCAAGAGGAGCGGGGATCGAATGAGCAGTTCTTC. Its translation is CASSQEERGSNEQFF.

V gene TRBV29-1 combines with J gene TRBJ2-1; the match to TRBD1 covers 8 bases. The CDR3 is 14 amino acids. Germline V lookup: CDR1 SQVTM, CDR2 ANQGSEA. The V segment lost 7 bases and the J segment 0 bases; nucleotides outside the gene matches: 5. The CDR3: CSAQGAYSYNEQFF. CDR3 nucleotides: TGCAGCGCCCAGGGGGCTTACTCCTACAATGAGCAGTTCTTC.

Within the sample, this clone is medium-sized (0.01 to 0.1%). The chain recombines TRBV6-4 with TRBJ2-2; weak D call: TRBD2 (6 bases). There are 13 residues in the CDR3. Germline values: CDR1 MRHNA, CDR2 SNTAGT. Trimming took off 3 bases at V and 5 bases at J, with 7 bases between the two ends. The CDR3 DNA reads as TGTGCCAGCAGTGAGGAGGGGACCGGGGAGCTGTTTTTT. Its protein product is CASSEEGTGELFF.

The chain is built from TRBV30 and TRBJ2-6, with TRBD1 matching over 7 bases. The germline CDR1 and CDR2 sequences are GTSNPN and SVGIG (reference sequence). The CDR3 has 14 amino acids. V lost 5 bases to trimming and J lost 0 bases; unmatched junction nucleotides: 1. The CDR3, as DNA: TGTGCCTGGGCAGGGGGCTCTGGGGCCAACGTCCTGACTTTC. Protein sequence: CAWAGGSGANVLTF.

CDR3 sequence reads: CASSLGAWNTEAFF. The DNA for the CDR3 is TGTGCCAGCAGCTTAGGGGCATGGAACACTGAAGCTTTCTTT. V and J are TRBV7-9 and TRBJ1-1, with D unclear. This CDR3 spans 14 amino acids. V lost 1 base to trimming and J lost 1 base, with 7 bases between them. Germline loops: CDR1 SEHNR, CDR2 FQNEAQ (reference sequence).

This chain joins TRBV28 and TRBJ1-2; D remains ambiguous. The CDR3 has 13 amino acids. From germline, CDR1 is MDHEN and CDR2 SYDVKM. The V end lost 1 base, the J end lost 8 bases, and 11 bases lay between the germline ends. The CDR3 sequence: CASSLFRSKGYTF. The CDR3 DNA reads as TGTGCCAGCAGTTTATTTCGGAGTAAGGGCTACACCTTC.